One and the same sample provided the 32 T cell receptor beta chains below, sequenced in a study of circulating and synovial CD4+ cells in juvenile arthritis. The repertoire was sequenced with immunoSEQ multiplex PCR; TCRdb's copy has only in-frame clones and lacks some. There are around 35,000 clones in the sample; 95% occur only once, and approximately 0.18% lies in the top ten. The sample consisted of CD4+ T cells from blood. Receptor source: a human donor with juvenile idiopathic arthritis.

CDR3 bases: TGTGCCAGCAGTGGGACAGGGAGGAACACTGAAGCTTTCTTT. It yields the protein CASSGTGRNTEAFF. The chain joins TRBV27 to TRBJ1-1; 9 nucleotides align to TRBD1. The CDR3 extends over 14 amino acids. CDR1 is MNHEY, CDR2 SMNVEV, per germline (reference sequence). J gave up 1 base and V 5 bases, and 2 bases lay outside the gene matches.

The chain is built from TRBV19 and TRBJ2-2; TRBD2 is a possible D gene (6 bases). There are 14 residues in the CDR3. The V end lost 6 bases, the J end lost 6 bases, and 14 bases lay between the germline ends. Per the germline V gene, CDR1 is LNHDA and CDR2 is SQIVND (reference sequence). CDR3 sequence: CASSGRGIPGELFF. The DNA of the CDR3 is TGTGCCAGTAGCGGGCGCGGGATCCCCGGGGAGCTGTTTTTT. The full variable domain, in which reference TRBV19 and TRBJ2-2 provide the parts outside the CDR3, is DGGITQSPKYLFRKEGQNVTLSCEQNLNHDAMYWYRQDPGQGLRLIYYSQIVNDFQKGDIAEGYSVSREKKESFPLTVTSAQKNPTAFYLCASSGRGIPGELFFGEGSRLTVL.

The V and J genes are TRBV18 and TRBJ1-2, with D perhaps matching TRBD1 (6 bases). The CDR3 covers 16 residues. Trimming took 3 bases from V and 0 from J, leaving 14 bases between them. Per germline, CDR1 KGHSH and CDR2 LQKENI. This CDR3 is CASSPGRTAPNYGYTF. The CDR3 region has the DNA TGTGCCAGCTCACCGGGTCGGACAGCCCCTAACTATGGCTACACCTTC.

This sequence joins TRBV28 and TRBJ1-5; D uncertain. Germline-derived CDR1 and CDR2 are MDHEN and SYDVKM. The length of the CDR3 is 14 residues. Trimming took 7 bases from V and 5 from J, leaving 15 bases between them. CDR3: CASTLLGLHQPQHF. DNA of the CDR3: TGTGCCAGCACCTTGCTGGGCCTTCATCAGCCCCAGCATTTT.

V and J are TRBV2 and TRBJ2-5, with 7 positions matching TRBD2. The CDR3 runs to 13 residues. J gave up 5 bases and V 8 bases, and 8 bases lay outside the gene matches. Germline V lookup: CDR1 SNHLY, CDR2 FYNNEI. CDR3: CASGGLPGETQYF. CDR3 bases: TGTGCCAGCGGGGGACTACCGGGGGAGACCCAGTACTTC.

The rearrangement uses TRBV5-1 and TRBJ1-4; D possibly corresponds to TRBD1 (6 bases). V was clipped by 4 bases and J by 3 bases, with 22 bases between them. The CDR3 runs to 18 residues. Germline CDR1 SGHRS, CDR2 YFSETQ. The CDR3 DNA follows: TGCGCCAGCAGCGTGTCGGGGGGCCTTCGAAAGGCTAATGAAAAACTGTTTTTT. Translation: CASSVSGGLRKANEKLFF.

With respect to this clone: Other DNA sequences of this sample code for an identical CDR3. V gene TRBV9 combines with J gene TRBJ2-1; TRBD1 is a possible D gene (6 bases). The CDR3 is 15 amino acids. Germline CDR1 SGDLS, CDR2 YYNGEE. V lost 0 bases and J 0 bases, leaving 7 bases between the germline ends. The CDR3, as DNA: TGTGCCAGCAGCGTAGTAGGGGGCTCCTACAATGAGCAGTTCTTC. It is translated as CASSVVGGSYNEQFF.

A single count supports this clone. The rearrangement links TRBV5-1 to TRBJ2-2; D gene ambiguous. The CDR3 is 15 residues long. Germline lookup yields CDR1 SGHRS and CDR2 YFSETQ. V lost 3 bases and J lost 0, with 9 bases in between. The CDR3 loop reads CASSSGATNTGELFF. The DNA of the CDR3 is TGCGCCAGCAGCTCCGGAGCTACGAACACCGGGGAGCTGTTTTTT.

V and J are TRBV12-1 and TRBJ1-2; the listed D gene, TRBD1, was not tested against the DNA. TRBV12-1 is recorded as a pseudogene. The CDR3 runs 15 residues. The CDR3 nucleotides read TGTGCCAGCAGCTTCCGGGACAGGGATGTCTATGGCTACACCTTC. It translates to CASSFRDRDVYGYTF.

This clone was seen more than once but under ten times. CDR3 nucleotides: TGTGCCAGCAGCTTAGCGCTGACTAGCGGGAGGGCCGGAAACATTCAGTACTTC. Translating gives CASSLALTSGRAGNIQYF. The J gene is TRBJ2-4, the V gene TRBV7-2; 14 bases map to TRBD2. The V gene end was trimmed by 0 bases and the J gene end by 6 bases; junction bases not matched to a gene: 7. Germline V gene sequence: CDR1 SGHTA, CDR2 FQGNSA. The CDR3 extends over 18 amino acids.

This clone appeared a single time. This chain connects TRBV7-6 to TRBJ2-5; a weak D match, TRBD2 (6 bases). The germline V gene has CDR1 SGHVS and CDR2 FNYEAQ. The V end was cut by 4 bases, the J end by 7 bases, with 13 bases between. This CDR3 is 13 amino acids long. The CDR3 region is CASSSSLEGTQYF. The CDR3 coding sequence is TGTGCCAGCAGCTCGTCTTTGGAGGGGACCCAGTACTTC.

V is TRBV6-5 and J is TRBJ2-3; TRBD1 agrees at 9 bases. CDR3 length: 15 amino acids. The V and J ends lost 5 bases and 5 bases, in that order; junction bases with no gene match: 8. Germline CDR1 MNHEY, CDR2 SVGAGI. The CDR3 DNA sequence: TGTGCCAGCAGTCCGTACAGGGGGCGGGGAGATACGCAGTATTTT. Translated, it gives CASSPYRGRGDTQYF.

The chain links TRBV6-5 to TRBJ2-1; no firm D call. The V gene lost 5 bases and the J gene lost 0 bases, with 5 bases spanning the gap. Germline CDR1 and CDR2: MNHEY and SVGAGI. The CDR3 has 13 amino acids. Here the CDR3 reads CASSRHSYNEQFF. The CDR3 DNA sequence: TGTGCCAGCAGTCGACACTCCTACAATGAGCAGTTCTTC.

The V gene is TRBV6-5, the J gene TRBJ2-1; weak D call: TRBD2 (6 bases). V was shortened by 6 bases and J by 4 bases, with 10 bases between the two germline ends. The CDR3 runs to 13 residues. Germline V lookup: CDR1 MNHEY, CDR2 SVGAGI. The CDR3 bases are TGTGCCAGCAGAGCAGGGACTTACAATGAGCAGTTCTTC. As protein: CASRAGTYNEQFF.

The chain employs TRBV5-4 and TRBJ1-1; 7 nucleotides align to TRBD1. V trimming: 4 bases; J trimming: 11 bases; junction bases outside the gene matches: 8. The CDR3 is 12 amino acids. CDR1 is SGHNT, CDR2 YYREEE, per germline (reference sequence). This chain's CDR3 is CASSLTGLAAFF. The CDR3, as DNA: TGTGCCAGCAGCCTGACAGGGTTGGCCGCTTTCTTT.

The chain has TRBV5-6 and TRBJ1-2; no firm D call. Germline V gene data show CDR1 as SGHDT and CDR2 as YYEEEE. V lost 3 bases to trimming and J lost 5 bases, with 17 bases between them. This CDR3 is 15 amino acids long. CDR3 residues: CASSSGGSTEYGYTF. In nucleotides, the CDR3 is TGTGCCAGCAGCTCTGGAGGGTCAACGGAGTATGGCTACACCTTC.

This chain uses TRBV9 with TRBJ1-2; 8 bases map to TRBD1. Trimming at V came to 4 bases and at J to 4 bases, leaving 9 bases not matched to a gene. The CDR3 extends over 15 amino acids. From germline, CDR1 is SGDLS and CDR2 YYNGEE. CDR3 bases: TGTGCCAGCAGCCCGAACCTGGACAGGGCCTATGGCTACACCTTC. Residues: CASSPNLDRAYGYTF.

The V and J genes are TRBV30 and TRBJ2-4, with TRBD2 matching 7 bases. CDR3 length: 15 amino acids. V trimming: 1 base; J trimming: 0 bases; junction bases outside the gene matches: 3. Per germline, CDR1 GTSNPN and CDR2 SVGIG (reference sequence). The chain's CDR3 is CAWSGEGLAKNIQYF. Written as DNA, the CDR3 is TGTGCCTGGAGTGGGGAGGGACTAGCCAAAAACATTCAGTACTTC.

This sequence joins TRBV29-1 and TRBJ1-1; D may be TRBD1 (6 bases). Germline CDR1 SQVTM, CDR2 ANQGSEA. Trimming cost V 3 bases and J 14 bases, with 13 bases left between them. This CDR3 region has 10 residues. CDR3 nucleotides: TGCAGCGTTGAGGCAGGGGAAAGATTCTTT. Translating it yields CSVEAGERFF.

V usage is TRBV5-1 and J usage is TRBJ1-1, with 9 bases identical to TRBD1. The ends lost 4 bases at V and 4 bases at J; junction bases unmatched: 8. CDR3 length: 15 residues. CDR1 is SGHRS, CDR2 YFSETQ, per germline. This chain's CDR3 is CASSVYRGPSTEAFF. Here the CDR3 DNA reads TGCGCCAGCAGCGTATACAGGGGGCCGAGCACTGAAGCTTTCTTT.

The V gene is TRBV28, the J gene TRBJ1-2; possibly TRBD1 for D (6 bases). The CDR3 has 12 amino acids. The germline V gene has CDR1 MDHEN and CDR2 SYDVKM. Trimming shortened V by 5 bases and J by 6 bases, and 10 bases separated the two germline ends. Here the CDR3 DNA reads TGTGCCAGCAGTACAGGGCATGATGGCTACACCTTC. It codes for CASSTGHDGYTF.

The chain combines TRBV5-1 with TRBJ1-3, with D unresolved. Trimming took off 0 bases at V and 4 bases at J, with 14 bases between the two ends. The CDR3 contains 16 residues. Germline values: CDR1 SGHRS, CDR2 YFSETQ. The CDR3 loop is CASSLGARGYGNTIYF. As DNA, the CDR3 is TGCGCCAGCAGCTTGGGCGCTCGGGGTTACGGAAACACCATATATTTT. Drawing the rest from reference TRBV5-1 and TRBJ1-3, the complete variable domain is KAGVTQTPRYLIKTRGQQVTLSCSPISGHRSVSWYQQTPGQGLQFLFEYFSETQRNKGNFPGRFSGRQFSNSRSEMNVSTLELGDSALYLCASSLGARGYGNTIYFGEGSWLTVV.

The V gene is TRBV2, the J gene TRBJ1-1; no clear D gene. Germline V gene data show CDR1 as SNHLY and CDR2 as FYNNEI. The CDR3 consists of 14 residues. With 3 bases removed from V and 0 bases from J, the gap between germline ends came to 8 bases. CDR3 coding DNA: TGTGCCAGCAGTGATCGGGAAATGAACACTGAAGCTTTCTTT. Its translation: CASSDREMNTEAFF.

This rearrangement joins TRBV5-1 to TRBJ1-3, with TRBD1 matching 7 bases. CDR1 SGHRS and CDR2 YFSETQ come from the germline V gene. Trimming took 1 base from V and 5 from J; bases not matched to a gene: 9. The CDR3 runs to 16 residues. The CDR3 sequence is CASSLTGTDLRNTIYF. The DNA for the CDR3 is TGCGCCAGCAGCTTGACCGGGACAGACTTGAGAAACACCATATATTTT. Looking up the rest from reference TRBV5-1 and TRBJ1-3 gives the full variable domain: KAGVTQTPRYLIKTRGQQVTLSCSPISGHRSVSWYQQTPGQGLQFLFEYFSETQRNKGNFPGRFSGRQFSNSRSEMNVSTLELGDSALYLCASSLTGTDLRNTIYFGEGSWLTVV.

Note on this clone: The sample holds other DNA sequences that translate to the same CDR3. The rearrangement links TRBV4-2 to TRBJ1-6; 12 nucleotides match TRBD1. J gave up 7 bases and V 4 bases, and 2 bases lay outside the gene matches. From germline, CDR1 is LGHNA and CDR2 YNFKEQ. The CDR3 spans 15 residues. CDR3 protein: CASSPGTGGNSPLHF. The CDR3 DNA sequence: TGTGCCAGCAGCCCTGGGACAGGGGGCAATTCACCCCTCCACTTT.

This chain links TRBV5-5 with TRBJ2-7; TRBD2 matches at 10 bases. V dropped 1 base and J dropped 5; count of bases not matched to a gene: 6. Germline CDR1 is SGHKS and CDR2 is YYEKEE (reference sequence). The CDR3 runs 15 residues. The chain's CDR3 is CASSLLAGASHEQYF. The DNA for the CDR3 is TGTGCCAGCAGCTTGCTAGCGGGAGCATCCCACGAGCAGTACTTC.

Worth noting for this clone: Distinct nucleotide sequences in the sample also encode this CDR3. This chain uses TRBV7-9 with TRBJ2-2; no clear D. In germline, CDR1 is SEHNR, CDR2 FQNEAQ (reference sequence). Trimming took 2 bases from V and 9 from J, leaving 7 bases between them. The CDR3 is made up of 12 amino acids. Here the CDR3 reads CASSLIFRELFF. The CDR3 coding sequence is TGTGCCAGCAGCTTAATATTCCGGGAGCTGTTTTTT.

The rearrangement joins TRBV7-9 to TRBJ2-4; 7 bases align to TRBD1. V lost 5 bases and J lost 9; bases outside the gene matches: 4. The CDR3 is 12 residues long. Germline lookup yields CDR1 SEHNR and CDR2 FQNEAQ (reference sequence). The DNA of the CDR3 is TGTGCCAGCAGCACAAGGGACAGCATTCAGTACTTC. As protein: CASSTRDSIQYF.

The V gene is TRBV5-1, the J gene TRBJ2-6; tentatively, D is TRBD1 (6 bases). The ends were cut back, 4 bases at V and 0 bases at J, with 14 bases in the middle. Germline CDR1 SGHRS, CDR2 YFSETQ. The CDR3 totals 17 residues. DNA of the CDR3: TGCGCCAGCAGCCGACCGGGACATTCCTCTGGGGCCAACGTCCTGACTTTC. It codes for CASSRPGHSSGANVLTF.

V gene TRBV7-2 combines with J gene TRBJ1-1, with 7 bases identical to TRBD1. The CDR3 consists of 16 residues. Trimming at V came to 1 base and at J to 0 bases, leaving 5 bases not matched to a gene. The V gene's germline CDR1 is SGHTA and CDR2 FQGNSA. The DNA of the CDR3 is TGTGCCAGCAGCTTAGTCGGAGGGACAGTGAACACTGAAGCTTTCTTT. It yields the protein CASSLVGGTVNTEAFF.

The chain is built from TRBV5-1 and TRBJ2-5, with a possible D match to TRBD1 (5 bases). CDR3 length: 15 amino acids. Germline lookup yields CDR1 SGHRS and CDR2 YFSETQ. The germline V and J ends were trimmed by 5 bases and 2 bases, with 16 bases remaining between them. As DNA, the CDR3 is TGCGCCAGCAGTGATCAGGGCCGCCCGCAAGAGACCCAGTACTTC. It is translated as CASSDQGRPQETQYF.

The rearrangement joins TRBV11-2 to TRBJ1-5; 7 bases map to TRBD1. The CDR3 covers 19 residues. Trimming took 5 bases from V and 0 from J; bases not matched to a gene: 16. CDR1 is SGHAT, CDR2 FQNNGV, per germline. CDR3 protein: CASSRRPGQSLFSNQPQHF. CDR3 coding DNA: TGTGCCAGCAGCCGGCGTCCGGGACAGTCCTTGTTTAGCAATCAGCCCCAGCATTTT.